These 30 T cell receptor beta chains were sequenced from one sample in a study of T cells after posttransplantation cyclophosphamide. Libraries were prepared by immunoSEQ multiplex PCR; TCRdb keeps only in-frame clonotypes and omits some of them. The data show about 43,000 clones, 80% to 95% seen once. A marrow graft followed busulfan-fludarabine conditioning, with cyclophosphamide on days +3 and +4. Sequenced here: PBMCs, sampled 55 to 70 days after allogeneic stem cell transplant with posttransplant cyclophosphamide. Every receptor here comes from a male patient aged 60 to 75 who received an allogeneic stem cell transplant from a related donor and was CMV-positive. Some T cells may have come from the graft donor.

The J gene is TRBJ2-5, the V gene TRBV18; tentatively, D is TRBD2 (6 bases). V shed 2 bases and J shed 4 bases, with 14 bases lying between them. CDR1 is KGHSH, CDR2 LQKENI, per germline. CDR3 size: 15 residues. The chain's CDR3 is CASSPRILGGETQYF. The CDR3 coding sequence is TGTGCCAGCTCACCAAGGATCCTGGGAGGAGAGACCCAGTACTTC.

The CDR3 nucleotides read TGTGCCACCAGCAGAGATACGGTTCCAGGGTCTGGGGCCAACGTCCTGACTTTC. As protein: CATSRDTVPGSGANVLTF. The V and J genes are TRBV15 and TRBJ2-6; weak D call: TRBD1 (5 bases). The CDR3 is 18 amino acids. CDR1 is LNHNV, CDR2 YYDKDF, per germline (reference sequence). Trimming pared 0 bases from V and 1 base from J, leaving 13 bases between.

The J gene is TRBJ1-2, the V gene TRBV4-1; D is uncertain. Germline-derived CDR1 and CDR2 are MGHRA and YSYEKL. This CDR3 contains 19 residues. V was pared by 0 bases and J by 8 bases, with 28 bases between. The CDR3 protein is CASSQDLIDIGRRTGGYTF. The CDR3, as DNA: TGCGCCAGCAGCCAAGATCTAATAGATATAGGGCGACGAACGGGGGGCTACACCTTC.

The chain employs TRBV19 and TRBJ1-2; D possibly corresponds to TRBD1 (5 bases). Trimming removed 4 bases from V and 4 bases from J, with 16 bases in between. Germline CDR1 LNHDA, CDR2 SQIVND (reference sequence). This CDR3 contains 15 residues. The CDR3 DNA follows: TGTGCCAGTAGTAGTCGGGGGATCACTACCTATGGCTACACCTTC. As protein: CASSSRGITTYGYTF.

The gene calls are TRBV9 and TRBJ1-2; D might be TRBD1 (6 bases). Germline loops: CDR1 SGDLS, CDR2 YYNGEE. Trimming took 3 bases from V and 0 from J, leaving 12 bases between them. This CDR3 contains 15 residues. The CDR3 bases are TGTGCCAGCAGCGGAGGGGAGGGGGCTAACTATGGCTACACCTTC. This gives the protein CASSGGEGANYGYTF.

CDR3 residues: CASNIQGDYGYTF. The CDR3 coding sequence is TGTGCCAGCAATATACAGGGGGACTATGGCTACACCTTC. V and J are TRBV6-1 and TRBJ1-2; 8 nucleotides agree with TRBD1. CDR1 MNHNS and CDR2 SASEGT come from the germline V gene. CDR3 length equals 13 residues. V shed 7 bases and J 3 bases; nucleotides not matched to a gene: 4.

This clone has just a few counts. The CDR3 DNA is TGTGCCAGCAGCTCCCAGGGATACGAGCAGTACGTC. As protein: CASSSQGYEQYV. The rearrangement uses TRBV7-9 and TRBJ2-7; a weak D match, TRBD1 (5 bases). Trimming removed 4 bases from V and 4 bases from J, with 8 bases in between. In germline, CDR1 is SEHNR, CDR2 FQNEAQ (reference sequence). This CDR3 has 12 residues.

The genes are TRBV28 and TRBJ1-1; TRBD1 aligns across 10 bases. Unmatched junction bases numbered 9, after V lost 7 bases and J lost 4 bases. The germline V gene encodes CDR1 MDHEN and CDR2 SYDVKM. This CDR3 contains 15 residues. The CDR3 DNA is TGTGCCAGCATCCGACAGGGGGCACCGGGCACTGAAGCTTTCTTT. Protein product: CASIRQGAPGTEAFF.

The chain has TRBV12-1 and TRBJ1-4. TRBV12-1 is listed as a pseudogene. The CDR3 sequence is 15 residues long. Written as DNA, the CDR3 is TGTGCCAGCAGGGAGGGGAACAACCCTAGGGAAAAACTGTTTTTT. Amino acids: CASREGNNPREKLFF.

CDR3 residues: CASSLRTSAGDTQYF. CDR3 in DNA: TGTGCCAGCAGCTTAAGGACTAGCGCGGGGGATACGCAGTATTTT. The J gene is TRBJ2-3, the V gene TRBV5-4; 9 bases align to TRBD2. From germline, CDR1 is SGHNT and CDR2 YYREEE (reference sequence). Germline trimming cut 2 bases from V and 6 bases from J; bases unmatched to any gene: 7. The CDR3 sequence is 15 residues long.

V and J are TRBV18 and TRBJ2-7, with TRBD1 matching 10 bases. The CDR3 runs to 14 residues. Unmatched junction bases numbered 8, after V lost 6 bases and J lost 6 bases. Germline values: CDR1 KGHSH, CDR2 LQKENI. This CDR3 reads CASSRGTGAGEQYV. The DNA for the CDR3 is TGTGCCAGCTCTCGTGGGACAGGGGCGGGCGAGCAGTACGTC.

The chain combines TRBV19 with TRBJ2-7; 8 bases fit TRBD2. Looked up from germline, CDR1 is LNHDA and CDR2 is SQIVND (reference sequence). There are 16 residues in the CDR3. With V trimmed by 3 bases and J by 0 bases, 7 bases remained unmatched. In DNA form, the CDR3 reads TGTGCCAGTAGTATGGCGACTAGCGACAGCTCCTACGAGCAGTACTTC. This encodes CASSMATSDSSYEQYF.

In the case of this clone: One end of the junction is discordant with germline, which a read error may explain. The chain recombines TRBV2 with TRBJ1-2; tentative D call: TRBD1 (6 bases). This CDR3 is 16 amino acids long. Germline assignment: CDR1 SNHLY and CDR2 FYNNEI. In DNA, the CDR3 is TGTGCCAGCGGACGTCAAGGGGGAGGGGGTAACTATGGCCACACCTTC. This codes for CASGRQGGGGNYGHTF.

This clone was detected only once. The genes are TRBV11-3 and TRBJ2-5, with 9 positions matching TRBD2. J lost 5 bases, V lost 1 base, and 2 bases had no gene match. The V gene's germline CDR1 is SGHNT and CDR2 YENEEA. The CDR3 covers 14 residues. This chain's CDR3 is CASSLGGGAETQYF. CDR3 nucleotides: TGTGCCAGCAGCTTAGGCGGGGGGGCCGAGACCCAGTACTTC.

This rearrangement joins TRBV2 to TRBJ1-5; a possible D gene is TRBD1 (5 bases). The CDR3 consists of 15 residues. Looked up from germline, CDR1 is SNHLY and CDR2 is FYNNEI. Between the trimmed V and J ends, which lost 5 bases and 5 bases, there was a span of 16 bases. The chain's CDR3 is CASSWGRVIDQPQHF. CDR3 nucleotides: TGTGCCAGCAGTTGGGGCAGGGTGATAGATCAGCCCCAGCATTTT.

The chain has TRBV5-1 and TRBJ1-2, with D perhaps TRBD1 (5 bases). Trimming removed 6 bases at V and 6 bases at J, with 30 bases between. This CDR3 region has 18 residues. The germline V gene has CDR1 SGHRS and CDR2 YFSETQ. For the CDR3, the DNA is TGCGCCAGCAACGACCCTCTCGGAGGGGCTACTTCGGGGAATGGCTACACCTTC. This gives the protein CASNDPLGGATSGNGYTF.

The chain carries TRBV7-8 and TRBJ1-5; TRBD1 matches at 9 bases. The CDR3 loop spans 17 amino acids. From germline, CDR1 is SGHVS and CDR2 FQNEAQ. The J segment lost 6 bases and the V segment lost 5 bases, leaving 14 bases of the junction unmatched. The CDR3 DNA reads TGTGCCAGCAGCCTACAGGGGGCGATCTGGAGTGGTCAGCCCCAGCATTTT. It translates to CASSLQGAIWSGQPQHF.

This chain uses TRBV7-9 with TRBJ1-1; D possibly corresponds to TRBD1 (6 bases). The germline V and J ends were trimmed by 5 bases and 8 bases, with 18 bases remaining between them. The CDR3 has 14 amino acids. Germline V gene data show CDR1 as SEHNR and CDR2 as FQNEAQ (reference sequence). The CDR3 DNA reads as TGTGCCAGCAGCATAGAGTCGAGGACAGCAGAAGCTTTCTTT. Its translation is CASSIESRTAEAFF.

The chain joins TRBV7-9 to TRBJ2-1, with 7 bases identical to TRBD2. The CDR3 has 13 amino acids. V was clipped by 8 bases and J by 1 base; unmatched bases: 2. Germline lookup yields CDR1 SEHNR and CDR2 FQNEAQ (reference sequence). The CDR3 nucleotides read TGTGCCAGCCGCGGGGGATCCTACAATGAGCAGTTCTTC. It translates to CASRGGSYNEQFF.

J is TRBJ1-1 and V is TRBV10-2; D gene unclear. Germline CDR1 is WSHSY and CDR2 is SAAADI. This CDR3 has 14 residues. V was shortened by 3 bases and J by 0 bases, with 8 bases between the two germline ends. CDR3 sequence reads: CASSDNRLNTEAFF. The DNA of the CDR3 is TGCGCCAGCAGTGATAACAGATTGAACACTGAAGCTTTCTTT.

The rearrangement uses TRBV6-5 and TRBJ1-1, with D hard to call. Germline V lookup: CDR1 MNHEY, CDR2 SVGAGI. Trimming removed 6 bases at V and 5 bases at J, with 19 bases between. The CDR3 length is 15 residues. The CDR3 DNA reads TGTGCCAGCAGCCCGGCGAGCGGTGGGAGGACTGAAGCTTTCTTT. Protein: CASSPASGGRTEAFF.

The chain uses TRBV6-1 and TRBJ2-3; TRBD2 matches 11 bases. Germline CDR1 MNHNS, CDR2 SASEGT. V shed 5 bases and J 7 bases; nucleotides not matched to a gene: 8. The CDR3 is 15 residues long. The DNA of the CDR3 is TGTGCCAGCAGTCCTCGGTCTAGCGGGGGGAATACGCAGTATTTT. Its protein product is CASSPRSSGGNTQYF.

The CDR3 loop is CASTGAGRGSGRTFF. The CDR3 coding sequence is TGTGCCAGCACGGGGGCGGGCAGGGGGAGCGGTAGGACTTTCTTT. The chain couples TRBV6-1 to TRBJ1-1, with TRBD1 matching 7 bases. CDR3 length equals 15 residues. The J segment lost 12 bases and the V segment lost 7 bases, leaving 20 bases of the junction unmatched. Germline loops: CDR1 MNHNS, CDR2 SASEGT.

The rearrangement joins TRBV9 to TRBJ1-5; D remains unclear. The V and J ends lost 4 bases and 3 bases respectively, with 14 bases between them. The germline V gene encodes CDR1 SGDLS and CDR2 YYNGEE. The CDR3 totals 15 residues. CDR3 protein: CASSSEGSINQPQHF. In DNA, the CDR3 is TGTGCCAGCAGCAGCGAGGGCAGCATCAATCAGCCCCAGCATTTT.

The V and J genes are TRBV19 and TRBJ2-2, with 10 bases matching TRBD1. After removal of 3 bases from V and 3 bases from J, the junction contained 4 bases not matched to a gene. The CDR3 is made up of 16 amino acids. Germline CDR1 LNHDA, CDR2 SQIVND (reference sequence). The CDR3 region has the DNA TGTGCCAGTAGTATTTTCGGACAGGGGGACACCGGGGAGCTGTTTTTT. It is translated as CASSIFGQGDTGELFF.

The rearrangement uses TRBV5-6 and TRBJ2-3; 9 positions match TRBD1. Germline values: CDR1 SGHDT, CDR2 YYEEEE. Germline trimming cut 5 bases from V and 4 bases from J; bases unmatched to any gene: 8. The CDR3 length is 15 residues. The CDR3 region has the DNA TGTGCCAGCAGTTCCGGGACAGGGAATGCAGATACGCAGTATTTT. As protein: CASSSGTGNADTQYF.

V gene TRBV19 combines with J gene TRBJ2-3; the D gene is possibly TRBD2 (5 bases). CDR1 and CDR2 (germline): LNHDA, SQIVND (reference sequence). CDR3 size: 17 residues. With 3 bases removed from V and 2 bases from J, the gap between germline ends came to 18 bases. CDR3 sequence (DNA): TGTGCCAGTAGTATTGATTTGGCAATCGACTACACAGATACGCAGTATTTT. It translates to CASSIDLAIDYTDTQYF.

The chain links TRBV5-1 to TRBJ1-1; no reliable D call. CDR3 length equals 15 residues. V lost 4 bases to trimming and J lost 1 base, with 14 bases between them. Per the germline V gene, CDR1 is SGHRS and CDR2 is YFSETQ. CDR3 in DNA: TGCGCCAGCAGCAACAAGACTACTTCGAACACTGAAGCTTTCTTT. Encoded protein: CASSNKTTSNTEAFF.

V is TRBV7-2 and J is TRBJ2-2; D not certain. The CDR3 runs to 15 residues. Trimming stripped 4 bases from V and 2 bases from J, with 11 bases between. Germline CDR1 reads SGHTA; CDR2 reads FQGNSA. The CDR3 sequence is CASSSAPLNTGELFF. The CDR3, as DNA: TGTGCCAGCAGCTCCGCACCACTAAACACCGGGGAGCTGTTTTTT.

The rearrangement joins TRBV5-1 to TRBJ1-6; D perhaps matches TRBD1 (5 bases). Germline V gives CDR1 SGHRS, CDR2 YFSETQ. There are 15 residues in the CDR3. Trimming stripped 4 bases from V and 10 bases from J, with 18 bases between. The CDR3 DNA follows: TGCGCCAGCAGCCCCTTAGGGCAGGGATGGTCACCCCTCCACTTT. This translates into CASSPLGQGWSPLHF.